One and the same sample provided the 22 T cell receptor beta chains below, sequenced in a study of cytomegalovirus exposure and HLA in healthy donors. Primers included in the PCR were 60 Vbeta and 13 Jbeta primers. Profiled with immunoSEQ multiplex PCR; TCRdb holds only in-frame clones, not every one. The table shows more than 95,000 clones, with more than 70% occurring only once. Sequenced: PBMCs. The source is a woman in her forties or fifties in good health and CMV-seropositive.

The chain recombines TRBV7-2 with TRBJ2-5, with D possibly being TRBD2 (6 bases). V lost 2 bases, J lost 1 base, and 8 bases lay in between. Germline CDR1 is SGHTA and CDR2 is FQGNSA. The length of the CDR3 is 14 residues. The CDR3 loop reads CASSLQLAQETQYF. In DNA, the CDR3 is TGTGCCAGCAGCTTACAACTAGCCCAAGAGACCCAGTACTTC.

CDR3 sequence (DNA): TGTGCCAGCAGTTTATGGGCAGCCGGGGAGCTGTTTTTT. Translation gives CASSLWAAGELFF. J is TRBJ2-2 and V is TRBV27; D is undetermined. V lost 1 base, J lost 6 bases, and 6 bases lay in between. Germline-derived CDR1 and CDR2 are MNHEY and SMNVEV (reference sequence). The CDR3 totals 13 residues.

In its sample, this clone was seen once. The rearrangement links TRBV7-9 to TRBJ2-2, with TRBD1 matching over 10 bases. The junction had 12 bases not matched to a gene; V was cut back by 5 bases and J by 3 bases. The germline V gene encodes CDR1 SEHNR and CDR2 FQNEAQ (reference sequence). The CDR3 is made up of 18 amino acids. CDR3 in amino acids: CASSPSTGGTIDTGELFF. The CDR3 DNA follows: TGTGCCAGCAGCCCGTCGACAGGGGGCACCATCGACACCGGGGAGCTGTTTTTT.

The chain links TRBV5-1 to TRBJ2-2; 7 nucleotides align to TRBD2. CDR1 and CDR2 from the germline V gene are SGHRS and YFSETQ. V shed 4 bases, J shed 6 bases, and the junction held 6 bases outside the gene matches. The length of the CDR3 is 14 residues. This CDR3 reads CASSPRLAPGELFF. CDR3 DNA: TGCGCCAGCAGCCCACGACTAGCCCCCGGGGAGCTGTTTTTT.

This clone was picked up one time. V and J are TRBV4-3 and TRBJ1-1; 9 bases fit TRBD1. The CDR3 is 14 amino acids. Trimming cost V 5 bases and J 5 bases; bases outside gene matches: 6. CDR1 and CDR2 (germline): LGHNA, YSLEER. The CDR3 protein is CASSVYRGQTEAFF. DNA for the CDR3: TGCGCCAGCAGCGTATACAGGGGGCAAACTGAAGCTTTCTTT.

The chain links TRBV18 to TRBJ2-3; D remains unclear. In germline, CDR1 is KGHSH, CDR2 LQKENI. CDR3 size: 15 residues. Trimming took off 8 bases at V and 0 bases at J, with 15 bases between the two ends. The CDR3 protein is CASRPPTSSTDTQYF. The CDR3 coding sequence is TGTGCCAGCCGCCCACCTACTTCTAGCACAGATACGCAGTATTTT.

The V gene is TRBV5-4, the J gene TRBJ2-7; the match to TRBD1 covers 10 bases. CDR3 length equals 15 residues. J lost 2 bases, V lost 1 base, and 3 bases had no gene match. Germline CDR1 SGHNT, CDR2 YYREEE (reference sequence). This CDR3 reads CASSLLGQGTYEQYF. The CDR3 DNA reads TGTGCCAGCAGCTTGTTGGGACAGGGGACCTACGAGCAGTACTTC. The full variable domain, rest sourced from reference TRBV5-4 and TRBJ2-7, is ETGVTQSPTHLIKTRGQQVTLRCSSQSGHNTVSWYQQALGQGPQFIFQYYREEENGRGNFPPRFSGLQFPNYSSELNVNALELDDSALYLCASSLLGQGTYEQYFGPGTRLTVT.

This clone occurred once. The gene calls are TRBV6-5 and TRBJ2-1; no definite D call. Deletions cut 2 bases from V and 5 bases from J, with 13 bases between. Germline CDR1 MNHEY, CDR2 SVGAGI. The CDR3 is made up of 15 amino acids. CDR3 sequence (DNA): TGTGCCAGCAGTTACCAGCCCACTACTAACAATGAGCAGTTCTTC. Protein: CASSYQPTTNNEQFF.

The chain links TRBV2 to TRBJ1-3; no firm D call. Per the germline V gene, CDR1 is SNHLY and CDR2 is FYNNEI. Trimming removed 5 bases from V and 0 bases from J, with 5 bases in between. The CDR3 is 13 residues long. CDR3 nucleotides: TGTGCCAGCAGTCTACGCTCTGGAAACACCATATATTTT. The encoded protein is CASSLRSGNTIYF.

CDR3 amino acids: CASGGTTTGIYEQYF. The CDR3 bases are TGTGCCAGCGGAGGGACGACAACGGGGATATACGAGCAGTACTTC. The J gene is TRBJ2-5, the V gene TRBV5-6; weak D call: TRBD2 (6 bases). The tail of the sequence fits TRBJ2-7 better, so the J call may be wrong. The CDR3 runs to 15 residues. Germline-derived CDR1 and CDR2 are SGHDT and YYEEEE.

The chain recombines TRBV6-5 with TRBJ2-1; a weak D match, TRBD2 (6 bases). The CDR3 consists of 15 residues. CDR1 MNHEY and CDR2 SVGAGI come from the germline V gene. V was pared by 0 bases and J by 2 bases, with 8 bases between. The CDR3 reads CASSYSGGTYNEQFF. The DNA for the CDR3 is TGTGCCAGCAGTTACTCGGGGGGTACCTACAATGAGCAGTTCTTC.

The chain joins TRBV5-1 to TRBJ2-3; D may be TRBD2 (5 bases). CDR3 length: 15 residues. Germline V gives CDR1 SGHRS, CDR2 YFSETQ. Trimming stripped 0 bases from V and 5 bases from J, with 13 bases between. In DNA, the CDR3 is TGCGCCAGCAGCTTGGCCGAACCTAGCCGAGATACGCAGTATTTT. Translated, it gives CASSLAEPSRDTQYF. The entire variable domain, with the rest obtained from reference TRBV5-1 and TRBJ2-3, is as follows: KAGVTQTPRYLIKTRGQQVTLSCSPISGHRSVSWYQQTPGQGLQFLFEYFSETQRNKGNFPGRFSGRQFSNSRSEMNVSTLELGDSALYLCASSLAEPSRDTQYFGPGTRLTVL.

V usage is TRBV5-1 and J usage is TRBJ2-3; D might be TRBD1 (6 bases). Germline CDR1 is SGHRS and CDR2 is YFSETQ. Trimming took off 0 bases at V and 2 bases at J, with 19 bases between the two ends. The CDR3 sequence is 18 residues long. The CDR3 here is CASSLVRGGPLNTDTQYF. The CDR3, as DNA: TGCGCCAGCAGCTTGGTCCGTGGGGGCCCCCTTAACACAGATACGCAGTATTTT. Together with reference TRBV5-1 and TRBJ2-3, the CDR3 gives the full variable domain: KAGVTQTPRYLIKTRGQQVTLSCSPISGHRSVSWYQQTPGQGLQFLFEYFSETQRNKGNFPGRFSGRQFSNSRSEMNVSTLELGDSALYLCASSLVRGGPLNTDTQYFGPGTRLTVL.

Here the CDR3 reads CASNPEAHNYGYTF. The CDR3 DNA reads TGTGCCAGCAACCCCGAAGCTCATAACTATGGCTACACCTTC. This rearrangement joins TRBV10-3 to TRBJ1-2, with no clear D. The ends were cut back, 10 bases at V and 1 base at J, with 16 bases in the middle. The CDR3 length is 14 residues. Germline V gene sequence: CDR1 ENHRY, CDR2 SYGVKD.

In its sample, this clone was seen a few times. The rearrangement joins TRBV4-3 to TRBJ1-3; perhaps TRBD1 as D (6 bases). Germline CDR1 reads LGHNA; CDR2 reads YSLEER. Trimming cost V 0 bases and J 0 bases, with 9 bases left between them. The CDR3 has 16 amino acids. The chain's CDR3 is CASSQDRGGSGNTIYF. The CDR3 coding sequence is TGCGCCAGCAGCCAAGATAGGGGGGGCTCTGGAAACACCATATATTTT.

This clone was observed a few times. The chain is built from TRBV4-1 and TRBJ1-2; perhaps TRBD1 as D (5 bases). Deletions cut 1 base from V and 6 bases from J, with 15 bases between. Germline CDR1 is MGHRA and CDR2 is YSYEKL. CDR3 length: 15 residues. The CDR3 region has the DNA TGCGCCAGCAGCCAAGTTGCCAGGGAGGAGAATGGCTACACCTTC. Translated, it gives CASSQVAREENGYTF.

The chain combines TRBV30 with TRBJ1-1; D is ambiguous. CDR3 size: 13 residues. V shed 0 bases and J shed 3 bases, with 8 bases lying between them. From germline, CDR1 is GTSNPN and CDR2 SVGIG (reference sequence). The CDR3 reads CAWSVTQDTEAFF. CDR3 sequence (DNA): TGTGCCTGGAGTGTGACGCAGGACACTGAAGCTTTCTTT.

The count of this clone is one. The J gene is TRBJ2-2, the V gene TRBV6-5; perhaps TRBD2 as D (5 bases). This CDR3 is 13 amino acids long. V lost 6 bases to trimming and J lost 5 bases, with 10 bases between them. CDR1 and CDR2 from the germline V gene are MNHEY and SVGAGI. For the CDR3, the DNA is TGTGCCAGCAGGCGCGGGCCTACCGGGGAGCTGTTTTTT. Translation gives CASRRGPTGELFF.

The rearrangement uses TRBV7-9 and TRBJ2-6; D might be TRBD2 (6 bases). The germline V and J ends were trimmed by 3 bases and 2 bases, with 8 bases remaining between them. The CDR3 is made up of 15 amino acids. The germline V gene has CDR1 SEHNR and CDR2 FQNEAQ (reference sequence). CDR3 bases: TGTGCCAGCAGCTTGTGGGGGGCTGGGGCCAACGTCCTGACTTTC. Its protein product is CASSLWGAGANVLTF.

The chain joins TRBV7-8 to TRBJ1-5, with 8 bases identical to TRBD1. Germline V lookup: CDR1 SGHVS, CDR2 FQNEAQ. CDR3 length equals 15 residues. Germline trimming cut 4 bases from V and 2 bases from J; bases unmatched to any gene: 4. The CDR3 DNA reads as TGTGCCAGCAGCTACCGGGGACAGGGCAATCAGCCCCAGCATTTT. This gives the protein CASSYRGQGNQPQHF.

The chain employs TRBV5-4 and TRBJ2-2; D gene unclear. Germline V gives CDR1 SGHNT, CDR2 YYREEE (reference sequence). V lost 3 bases and J lost 4, with 7 bases in between. This CDR3 comprises 13 residues. CDR3 loop: CASSSAGTGELFF. The CDR3 coding sequence is TGTGCCAGCAGCTCCGCCGGCACCGGGGAGCTGTTTTTT. Variable domain in full (rest from reference TRBV5-4 and TRBJ2-2): ETGVTQSPTHLIKTRGQQVTLRCSSQSGHNTVSWYQQALGQGPQFIFQYYREEENGRGNFPPRFSGLQFPNYSSELNVNALELDDSALYLCASSSAGTGELFFGEGSRLTVL.

The CDR3 here is CASKATGRTGELFF. The CDR3 DNA sequence: TGTGCCAGCAAGGCGACAGGTCGCACCGGGGAGCTGTTTTTT. J is TRBJ2-2 and V is TRBV6-5; D may be TRBD1 (6 bases). Germline V gene data show CDR1 as MNHEY and CDR2 as SVGAGI. This CDR3 contains 14 residues. V was shortened by 7 bases and J by 4 bases, with 13 bases between the two germline ends.